One and the same sample provided the 27 T cell receptor beta chains below, sequenced in a study of blood T cell repertoires in COVID-19. TCRdb's table, derived via immunoSEQ multiplex PCR, lists solely in-frame clones and lacks some. The table shows just over 300,000 clones, with around 89% occurring only once. Sequenced input: PBMCs or T cells enriched from blood (not recorded which). The origin of the receptors is a woman aged 40 to 49 who had recovered from COVID-19.

The rearrangement uses TRBV2 and TRBJ2-5; D is ambiguous. V lost 5 bases, J lost 0 bases, and 7 bases lay in between. Germline V gene lookup returns CDR1 SNHLY and CDR2 FYNNEI. The CDR3 is 13 residues long. CDR3 loop: CASSSPYQETQYF. The CDR3 nucleotides are TGTGCCAGCAGTTCCCCCTACCAAGAGACCCAGTACTTC.

The chain links TRBV3-1 (or the pseudogene TRBV3-2) to TRBJ1-6; possibly TRBD1 for D (5 bases). The CDR3 has 18 amino acids. V was trimmed by 0 bases and J by 0 bases, leaving 12 bases between them. Germline V gives CDR1 LGHDT, CDR2 YNNKEL (reference sequence). CDR3: CASSQDQDTSSYNSPLHF. As DNA, the CDR3 is TGTGCCAGCAGCCAAGATCAGGACACGAGCTCCTATAATTCACCCCTCCACTTT.

The sample holds a few counts of this clone. CDR3 protein: CASSQDGQGRTEAFF. In DNA form, the CDR3 reads TGCGCCAGCAGCCAAGATGGTCAGGGGAGAACTGAAGCTTTCTTT. V is TRBV4-1 and J is TRBJ1-1, with D tentatively TRBD1 (6 bases). Germline V gene data show CDR1 as MGHRA and CDR2 as YSYEKL. The length of the CDR3 is 15 residues. The V gene lost 0 bases and the J gene lost 5 bases, with 13 bases spanning the gap.

This clone was detected only once. The chain is built from TRBV6-2 or TRBV6-3 and TRBJ2-3; 10 bases match TRBD2. This CDR3 comprises 19 residues. Germline CDR1 is MNHEY and CDR2 is SVGEGT. V was clipped by 2 bases and J by 6 bases; unmatched bases: 17. For the CDR3, the DNA is TGTGCCAGCAGTTACGGACCCGAAACTCGAGCGGGAGGGAGGGATACGCAGTATTTT. Its protein is CASSYGPETRAGGRDTQYF.

This chain links TRBV3-1 (or the pseudogene TRBV3-2) with TRBJ2-7; D might be TRBD1 (6 bases). The V end was cut by 3 bases, the J end by 9 bases, with 9 bases between. This CDR3 contains 11 residues. The germline V gene encodes CDR1 LGHDT and CDR2 YNNKEL (reference sequence). The chain's CDR3 is CASSHDRRQYF. In DNA, the CDR3 is TGTGCCAGCAGCCACGACAGGCGGCAGTACTTC.

The genes are TRBV7-8 and TRBJ2-7; D might be TRBD2 (7 bases). Germline lookup yields CDR1 SGHVS and CDR2 FQNEAQ. The CDR3 totals 16 residues. V dropped 1 base and J dropped 9 bases, with 22 bases sitting between them. This CDR3 is CASSLERVWGGRGQYF. The CDR3 coding sequence is TGTGCCAGCAGCTTAGAGAGGGTATGGGGGGGCCGCGGGCAGTACTTC.

This chain links TRBV28 with TRBJ2-7, with D possibly being TRBD1 (5 bases). Per the germline V gene, CDR1 is MDHEN and CDR2 is SYDVKM. Trimming took 2 bases from V and 2 from J, leaving 13 bases between them. The CDR3 sequence is 15 residues long. CDR3 protein: CASSLNKDSTYEQYF. The CDR3 nucleotides read TGTGCCAGCAGTTTAAACAAAGACAGCACCTACGAGCAGTACTTC. Full variable domain (outside the CDR3, taken from reference TRBV28 and TRBJ2-7): DVKVTQSSRYLVKRTGEKVFLECVQDMDHENMFWYRQDPGLGLRLIYFSYDVKMKEKGDIPEGYSVSREKKERFSLILESASTNQTSMYLCASSLNKDSTYEQYFGPGTRLTVT.

The CDR3 region is CASSFQSGRYTDTQYF. The CDR3 DNA follows: TGTGCCAGCAGCTTCCAATCGGGGAGATACACAGATACGCAGTATTTT. The chain has TRBV7-8 and TRBJ2-3; the D gene is possibly TRBD2 (5 bases). CDR1 and CDR2 from the germline V gene are SGHVS and FQNEAQ. V was shortened by 3 bases and J by 2 bases, with 15 bases between the two germline ends. The CDR3 totals 16 residues.

The chain uses TRBV5-1 and TRBJ1-1; TRBD1 is a possible D gene (5 bases). Per germline, CDR1 SGHRS and CDR2 YFSETQ. The V end lost 5 bases, the J end lost 1 base, and 9 bases lay between the germline ends. This CDR3 contains 13 residues. CDR3 loop: CASRTTANTEAFF. DNA for the CDR3: TGCGCCAGCAGGACGACAGCGAACACTGAAGCTTTCTTT.

J is TRBJ2-5 and V is TRBV7-3, with 7 bases identical to TRBD2. The CDR3 length is 15 residues. J lost 0 bases, V lost 0 bases, and 1 base had no gene match. CDR1 is SGHTA, CDR2 FQGTGA, per germline. Here the CDR3 reads CASSLTSGDQETQYF. CDR3 nucleotides: TGTGCCAGCAGCTTAACCAGCGGGGACCAAGAGACCCAGTACTTC. Full variable domain (rest looked up from reference TRBV7-3 and TRBJ2-5): GAGVSQTPSNKVTEKGKYVELRCDPISGHTALYWYRQSLGQGPEFLIYFQGTGAADDSGLPNDRFFAVRPEGSVSTLKIQRTERGDSAVYLCASSLTSGDQETQYFGPGTRLLVL.

This chain links TRBV21-1 with TRBJ2-7; the D segment call TRBD1 is taken from the table without a DNA check. TRBV21-1 is assigned pseudogene status. The CDR3 sequence is 16 residues long. The CDR3, as DNA: TGTGCCAGCAGCAAAGAGAAGAGGACAGGACCCTACGAGCAGTACTTC. Residues: CASSKEKRTGPYEQYF.

This chain links TRBV24-1 with TRBJ2-7; TRBD1 agrees at 7 bases. J lost 3 bases, V lost 7 bases, and 8 bases had no gene match. Germline-derived CDR1 and CDR2 are KGHDR and SFDVKD. This CDR3 spans 14 amino acids. In DNA, the CDR3 is TGTGCCACCAGCAGGACAGGTAGTTGCTACGAGCAGTACTTC. It yields the protein CATSRTGSCYEQYF.

This clone was counted once. The chain is built from TRBV2 and TRBJ2-7; 8 bases line up with TRBD1. With V trimmed by 7 bases and J by 2 bases, 10 bases remained unmatched. The CDR3 is 15 residues long. Per germline, CDR1 SNHLY and CDR2 FYNNEI. The CDR3 loop is CASTVSGQGPYEQYF. In DNA form, the CDR3 reads TGTGCCAGCACAGTATCTGGACAGGGACCCTACGAGCAGTACTTC.

V gene TRBV27 combines with J gene TRBJ1-1, with 9 bases matching TRBD1. The CDR3 length is 15 residues. The germline V gene encodes CDR1 MNHEY and CDR2 SMNVEV (reference sequence). V trimming: 5 bases; J trimming: 1 base; junction bases outside the gene matches: 5. The CDR3 sequence: CASSPQGARNTEAFF. CDR3 bases: TGTGCCAGCAGTCCACAGGGGGCCCGGAACACTGAAGCTTTCTTT.

The CDR3 spells CASSTLGQHSPNTGELFF. The CDR3 DNA sequence: TGTGCCAGTAGTACCCTAGGACAGCACAGTCCCAACACCGGGGAGCTGTTTTTT. The chain recombines TRBV19 with TRBJ2-2; maybe TRBD1 (6 bases). CDR1 and CDR2 (germline): LNHDA, SQIVND (reference sequence). The CDR3 runs to 18 residues. V dropped 4 bases and J dropped 2 bases, with 20 bases sitting between them.

The chain employs TRBV18 and TRBJ2-5, with D hard to call. Trimming took off 4 bases at V and 1 base at J, with 16 bases between the two ends. In germline, CDR1 is KGHSH, CDR2 LQKENI. CDR3 length: 16 residues. Here the CDR3 reads CASSLSTSAFQETQYF. The CDR3 nucleotides read TGTGCCAGCTCACTCAGTACGAGCGCATTCCAAGAGACCCAGTACTTC.

The genes are TRBV18 and TRBJ2-7; unclear D gene. This CDR3 has 18 amino acids. In germline, CDR1 is KGHSH, CDR2 LQKENI. The V and J ends lost 3 bases and 1 base respectively, with 22 bases between them. The CDR3 DNA sequence: TGTGCCAGCTCACCCCTCCTAATCGGTCAAGAAGTTTCCTACGAGCAGTACTTC. Translation gives CASSPLLIGQEVSYEQYF.

The CDR3, as DNA: TGCAGTGGCAGACTAGCGGGAGACGGCGAGCAGTTCTTC. This sequence encodes CSGRLAGDGEQFF. This rearrangement joins TRBV29-1 to TRBJ2-1; 12 bases align to TRBD2. Germline CDR1 reads SQVTM; CDR2 reads ANQGSEA. The CDR3 spans 13 residues.

The rearrangement joins TRBV4-2 to TRBJ2-1; D is perhaps TRBD2 (6 bases). CDR1 is LGHNA, CDR2 YNFKEQ, per germline. The ends were cut back, 3 bases at V and 5 bases at J, with 26 bases in the middle. The CDR3 extends over 19 amino acids. The CDR3 DNA reads TGTGCCAGCAGCCAGAGCATACGCCCCGGGACTCAGCAAAACAATGAGCAGTTCTTC. Translated: CASSQSIRPGTQQNNEQFF.

The chain uses TRBV4-1 and TRBJ2-5; tentatively, D is TRBD1 (5 bases). Per the germline V gene, CDR1 is MGHRA and CDR2 is YSYEKL. V lost 5 bases and J lost 5, with 9 bases in between. This CDR3 spans 12 amino acids. The CDR3 nucleotides are TGCGCCAGCAGCAGGGGTTGGGAGACCCAGTACTTC. This sequence encodes CASSRGWETQYF.

The CDR3 DNA reads as TGTGCCACCAGTGATTTGGTTTCTAATGAGCAGTTCTTC. Translation: CATSDLVSNEQFF. The chain is built from TRBV24-1 and TRBJ2-1; D gene unclear. The CDR3 runs to 13 residues. Per germline, CDR1 KGHDR and CDR2 SFDVKD. V was shortened by 0 bases and J by 7 bases, with 6 bases between the two germline ends.

This chain connects TRBV10-3 to TRBJ2-7; 8 bases line up with TRBD2. From germline, CDR1 is ENHRY and CDR2 SYGVKD. This CDR3 has 13 amino acids. After removal of 4 bases from V and 7 bases from J, the junction contained 6 bases not matched to a gene. The CDR3 DNA sequence: TGTGCCATCAGTGGAGCGGGAGACGGTGAGCAGTACTTC. Translation: CAISGAGDGEQYF.

The count of this clone is one. This chain uses TRBV7-2 with TRBJ1-2, with 7 bases aligning to TRBD1. The V gene end was trimmed by 5 bases and the J gene end by 3 bases; junction bases not matched to a gene: 6. CDR1 and CDR2 from the germline V gene are SGHTA and FQGNSA. The CDR3 is 14 residues long. The CDR3 protein is CASSLTGAHYGYTF. DNA of the CDR3: TGTGCCAGCAGCCTAACAGGGGCACACTATGGCTACACCTTC.

The J gene is TRBJ2-1, the V gene TRBV19; 10 positions match TRBD1. The CDR3 length is 15 residues. Unmatched junction bases numbered 10, after V lost 6 bases and J lost 8 bases. Germline CDR1 reads LNHDA; CDR2 reads SQIVND (reference sequence). CDR3 DNA sequence: TGTGCCAGTAGGCCCTCGGACAGGGGGATCTATGAGCAGTTCTTC. Translation gives CASRPSDRGIYEQFF.

The chain couples TRBV25-1 to TRBJ1-1, with D possibly TRBD1 on 5 matching bases. CDR1 is MGHDK and CDR2 is SYGVNS in the germline V gene. CDR3 length: 12 amino acids. V gave up 4 bases and J gave up 8 bases, with 11 bases separating them. CDR3 sequence: CASSAWTNEAFF. For the CDR3, the DNA is TGTGCCAGCAGTGCTTGGACAAACGAAGCTTTCTTT.

The chain has TRBV11-1 and TRBJ2-3; D unresolved. CDR3 length: 14 amino acids. Germline CDR1 is SGHAT and CDR2 is FQDESV (reference sequence). V shed 4 bases and J shed 2 bases, with 10 bases lying between them. The CDR3 DNA sequence: TGTGCCAGCAGCTCTACGGTGGTCACAGATACGCAGTATTTT. As protein: CASSSTVVTDTQYF.

The V and J genes are TRBV2 and TRBJ2-5; 7 bases are a match to TRBD1. The CDR3 runs 13 residues. Per germline, CDR1 SNHLY and CDR2 FYNNEI. The trim removed 10 bases at V and 3 bases at J, leaving 8 bases unmatched. In DNA form, the CDR3 reads TGTGCCACCTCAGGGGGATTCGAAGAGACCCAGTACTTC. Protein sequence: CATSGGFEETQYF. Full variable domain (remainder filled in from reference TRBV2 and TRBJ2-5): EPEVTQTPSHQVTQMGQEVILRCVPISNHLYFYWYRQILGQKVEFLVSFYNNEISEKSEIFDDQFSVERPDGSNFTLKIRSTKLEDSAMYFCATSGGFEETQYFGPGTRLLVL.